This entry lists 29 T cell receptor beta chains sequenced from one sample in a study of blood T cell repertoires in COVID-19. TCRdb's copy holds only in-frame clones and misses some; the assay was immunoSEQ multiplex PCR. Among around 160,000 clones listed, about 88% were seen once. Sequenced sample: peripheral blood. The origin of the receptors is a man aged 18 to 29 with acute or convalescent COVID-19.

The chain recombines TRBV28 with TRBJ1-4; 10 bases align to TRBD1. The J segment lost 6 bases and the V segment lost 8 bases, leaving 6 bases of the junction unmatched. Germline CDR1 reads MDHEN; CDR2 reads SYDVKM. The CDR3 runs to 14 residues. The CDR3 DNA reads TGTGCCAGCGCCCTGGGACAGGGGTATGAAAAACTGTTTTTT. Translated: CASALGQGYEKLFF.

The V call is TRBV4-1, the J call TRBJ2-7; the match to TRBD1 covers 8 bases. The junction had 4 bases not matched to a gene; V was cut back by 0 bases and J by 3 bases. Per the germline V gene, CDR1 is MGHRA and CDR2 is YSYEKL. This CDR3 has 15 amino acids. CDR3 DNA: TGCGCCAGCAGCCAAGACCCGGGACAGGTCTACGAGCAGTACTTC. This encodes CASSQDPGQVYEQYF.

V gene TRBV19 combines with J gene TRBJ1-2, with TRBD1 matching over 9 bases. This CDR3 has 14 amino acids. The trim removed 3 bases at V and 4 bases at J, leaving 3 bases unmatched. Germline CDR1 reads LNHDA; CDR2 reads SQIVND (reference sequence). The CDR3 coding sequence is TGTGCCAGTAGTATTGGACAGGGGCTCTATGGCTACACCTTC. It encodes CASSIGQGLYGYTF.

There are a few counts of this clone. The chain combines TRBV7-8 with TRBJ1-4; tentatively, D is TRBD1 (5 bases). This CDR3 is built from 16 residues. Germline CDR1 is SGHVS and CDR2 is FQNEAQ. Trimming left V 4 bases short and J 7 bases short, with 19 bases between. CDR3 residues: CASSSPGLAALEKLFF. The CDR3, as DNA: TGTGCCAGCAGCTCACCGGGACTGGCGGCCCTTGAAAAACTGTTTTTT.

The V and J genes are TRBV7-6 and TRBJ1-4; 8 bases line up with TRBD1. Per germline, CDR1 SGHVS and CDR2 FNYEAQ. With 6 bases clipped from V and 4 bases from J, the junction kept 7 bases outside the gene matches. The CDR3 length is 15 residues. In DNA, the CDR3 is TGTGCCAGCAGAACCGGGACAGGTCTTAATGAAAAACTGTTTTTT. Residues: CASRTGTGLNEKLFF.

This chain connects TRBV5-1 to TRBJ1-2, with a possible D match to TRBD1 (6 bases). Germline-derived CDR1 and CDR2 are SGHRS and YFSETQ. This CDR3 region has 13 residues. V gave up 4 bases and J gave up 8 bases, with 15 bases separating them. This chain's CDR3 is CASSPDSYWGYTF. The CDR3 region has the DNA TGCGCCAGCAGCCCGGACAGCTATTGGGGCTACACCTTC.

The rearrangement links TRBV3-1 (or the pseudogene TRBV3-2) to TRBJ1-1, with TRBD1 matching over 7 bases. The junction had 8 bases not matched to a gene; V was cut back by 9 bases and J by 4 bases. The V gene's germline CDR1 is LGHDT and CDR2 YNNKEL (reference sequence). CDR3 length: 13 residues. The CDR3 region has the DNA TGTGCCAGTCAACAGGGGAGCGGCACTGAAGCTTTCTTT. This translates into CASQQGSGTEAFF.

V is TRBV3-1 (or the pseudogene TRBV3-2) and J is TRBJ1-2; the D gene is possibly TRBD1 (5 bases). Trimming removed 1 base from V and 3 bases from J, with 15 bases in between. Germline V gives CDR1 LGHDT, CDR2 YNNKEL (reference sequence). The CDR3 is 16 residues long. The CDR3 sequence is CASSQVSSGIDYGYTF. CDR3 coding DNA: TGTGCCAGCAGCCAAGTGTCTTCAGGGATTGACTATGGCTACACCTTC.

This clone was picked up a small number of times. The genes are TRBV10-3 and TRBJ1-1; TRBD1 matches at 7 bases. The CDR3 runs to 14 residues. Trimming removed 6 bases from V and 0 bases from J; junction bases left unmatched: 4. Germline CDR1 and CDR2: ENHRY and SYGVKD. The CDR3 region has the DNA TGTGCCATCAGCCGGACAGGTCTGAACACTGAAGCTTTCTTT. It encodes CAISRTGLNTEAFF.

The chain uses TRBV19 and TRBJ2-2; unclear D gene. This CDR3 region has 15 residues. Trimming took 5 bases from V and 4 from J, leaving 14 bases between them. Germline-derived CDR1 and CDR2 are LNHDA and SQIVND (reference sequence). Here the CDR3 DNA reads TGTGCCAGTAGTCCCCGGGTAGGTGGCACCGGGGAGCTGTTTTTT. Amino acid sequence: CASSPRVGGTGELFF.

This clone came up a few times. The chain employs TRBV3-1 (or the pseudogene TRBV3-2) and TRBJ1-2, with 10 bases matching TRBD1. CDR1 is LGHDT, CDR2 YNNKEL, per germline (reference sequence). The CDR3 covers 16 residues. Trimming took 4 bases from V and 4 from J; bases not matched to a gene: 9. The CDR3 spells CASSPGTGATGYGYTF. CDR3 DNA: TGTGCCAGCAGCCCCGGGACAGGGGCCACTGGCTATGGCTACACCTTC.

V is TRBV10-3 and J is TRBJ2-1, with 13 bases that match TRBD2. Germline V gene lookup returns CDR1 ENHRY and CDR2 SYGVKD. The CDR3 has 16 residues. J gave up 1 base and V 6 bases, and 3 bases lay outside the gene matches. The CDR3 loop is CAISRLAGGSYNEQFF. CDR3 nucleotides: TGTGCCATCAGCAGACTAGCGGGGGGATCCTACAATGAGCAGTTCTTC.

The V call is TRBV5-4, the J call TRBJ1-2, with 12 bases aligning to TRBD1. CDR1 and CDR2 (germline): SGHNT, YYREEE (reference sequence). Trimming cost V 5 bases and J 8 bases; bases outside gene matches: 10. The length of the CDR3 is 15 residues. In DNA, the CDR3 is TGTGCCAGCAGTCCAACGGGACAGGGGGCTGGAGGCTACACCTTC. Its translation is CASSPTGQGAGGYTF.

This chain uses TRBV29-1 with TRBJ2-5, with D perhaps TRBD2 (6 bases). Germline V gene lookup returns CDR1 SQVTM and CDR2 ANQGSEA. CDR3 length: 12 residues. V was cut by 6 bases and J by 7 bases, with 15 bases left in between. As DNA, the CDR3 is TGCAGCGTGGCGGAGGGTAGGGGGACCCAGTACTTC. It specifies CSVAEGRGTQYF.

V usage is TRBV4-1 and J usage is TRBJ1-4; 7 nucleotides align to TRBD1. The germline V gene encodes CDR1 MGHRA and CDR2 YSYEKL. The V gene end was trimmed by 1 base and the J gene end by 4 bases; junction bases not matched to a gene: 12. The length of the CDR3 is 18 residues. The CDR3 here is CASSQGGWTGAYNEKLFF. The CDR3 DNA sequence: TGCGCCAGCAGCCAAGGGGGCTGGACAGGAGCTTATAATGAAAAACTGTTTTTT.

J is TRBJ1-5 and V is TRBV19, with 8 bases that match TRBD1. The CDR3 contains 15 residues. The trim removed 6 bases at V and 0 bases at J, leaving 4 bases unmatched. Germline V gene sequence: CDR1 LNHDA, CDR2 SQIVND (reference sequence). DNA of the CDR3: TGTGCCAGTAGCTCCCAGGGGGCTAGCAATCAGCCCCAGCATTTT. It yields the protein CASSSQGASNQPQHF.

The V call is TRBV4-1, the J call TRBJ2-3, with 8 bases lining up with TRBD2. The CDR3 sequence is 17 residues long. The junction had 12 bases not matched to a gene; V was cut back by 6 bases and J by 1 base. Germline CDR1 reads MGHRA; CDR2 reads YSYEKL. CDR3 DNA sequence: TGCGCCAGCAGTCGCACAGAACGAGCGGGGGGCACAGATACGCAGTATTTT. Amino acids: CASSRTERAGGTDTQYF.

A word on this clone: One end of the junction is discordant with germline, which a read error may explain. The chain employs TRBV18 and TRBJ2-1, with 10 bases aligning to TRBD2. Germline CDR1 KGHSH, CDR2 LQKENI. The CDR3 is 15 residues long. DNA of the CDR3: TGTGCCAGCTCCCCACTAGCGGGGAATCACAATGAGCAGTTCTTC. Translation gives CASSPLAGNHNEQFF.

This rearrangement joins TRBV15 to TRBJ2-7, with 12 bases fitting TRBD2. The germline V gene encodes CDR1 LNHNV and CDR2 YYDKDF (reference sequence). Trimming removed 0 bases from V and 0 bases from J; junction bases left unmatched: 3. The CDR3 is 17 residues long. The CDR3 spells CATSRETSGGSSYEQYF. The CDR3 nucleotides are TGTGCCACCAGCAGAGAGACTAGCGGGGGAAGCTCCTACGAGCAGTACTTC.

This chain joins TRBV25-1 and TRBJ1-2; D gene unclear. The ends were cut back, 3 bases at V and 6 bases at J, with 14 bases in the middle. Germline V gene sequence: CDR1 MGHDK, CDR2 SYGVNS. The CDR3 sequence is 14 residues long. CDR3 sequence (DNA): TGTGCCAGCAGTGACCTGGTAGCGAGGGATGGCTACACCTTC. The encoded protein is CASSDLVARDGYTF.

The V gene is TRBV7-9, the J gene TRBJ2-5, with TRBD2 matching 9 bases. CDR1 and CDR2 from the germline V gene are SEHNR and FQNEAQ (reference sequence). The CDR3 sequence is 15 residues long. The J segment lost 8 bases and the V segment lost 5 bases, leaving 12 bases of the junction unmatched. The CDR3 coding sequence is TGTGCCAGCAGCCGCGGACTAGCGATACAGAGAACCCAGTACTTC. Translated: CASSRGLAIQRTQYF.

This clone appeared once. The CDR3 loop reads CATSDFVAGARMQFF. The CDR3 region has the DNA TGTGCCACCAGTGATTTTGTGGCAGGTGCCCGCATGCAGTTCTTC. The V and J genes are TRBV24-1 and TRBJ2-1, with D unresolved. The ends were cut back, 1 base at V and 12 bases at J, with 18 bases in the middle. There are 15 residues in the CDR3. The germline V gene encodes CDR1 KGHDR and CDR2 SFDVKD.

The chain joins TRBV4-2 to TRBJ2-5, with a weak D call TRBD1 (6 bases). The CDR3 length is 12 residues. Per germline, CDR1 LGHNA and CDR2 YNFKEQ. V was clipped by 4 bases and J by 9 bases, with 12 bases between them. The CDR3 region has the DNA TGTGCCAGCAGCCTAATTGAGGGGGCCCAGTACTTC. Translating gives CASSLIEGAQYF.

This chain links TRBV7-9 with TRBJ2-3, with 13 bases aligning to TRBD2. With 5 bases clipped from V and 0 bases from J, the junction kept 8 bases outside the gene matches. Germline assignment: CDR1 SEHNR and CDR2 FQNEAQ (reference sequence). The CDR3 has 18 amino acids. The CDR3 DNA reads TGTGCCAGCAGCCCGGGACTAGCGGGAAGGTTGAGCACAGATACGCAGTATTTT. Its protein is CASSPGLAGRLSTDTQYF.

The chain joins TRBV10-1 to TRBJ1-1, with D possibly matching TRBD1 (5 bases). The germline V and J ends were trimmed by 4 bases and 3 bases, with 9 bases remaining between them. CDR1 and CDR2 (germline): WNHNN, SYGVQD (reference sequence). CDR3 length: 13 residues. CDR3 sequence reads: CASSVQGYTEAFF. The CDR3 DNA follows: TGCGCCAGCAGTGTCCAGGGATACACTGAAGCTTTCTTT.

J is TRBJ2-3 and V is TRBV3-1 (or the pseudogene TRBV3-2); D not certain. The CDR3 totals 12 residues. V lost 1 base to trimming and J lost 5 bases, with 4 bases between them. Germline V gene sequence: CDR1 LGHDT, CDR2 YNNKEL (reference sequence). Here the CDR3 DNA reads TGTGCCAGCAGCCAAGTTATAGATACGCAGTATTTT. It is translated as CASSQVIDTQYF.

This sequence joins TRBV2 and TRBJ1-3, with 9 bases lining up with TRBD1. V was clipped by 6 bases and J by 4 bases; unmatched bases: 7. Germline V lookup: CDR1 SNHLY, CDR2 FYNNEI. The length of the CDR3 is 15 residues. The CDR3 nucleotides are TGTGCCAGCAGAGAAACAGGGGGCGACGGAAACACCATATATTTT. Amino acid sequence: CASRETGGDGNTIYF. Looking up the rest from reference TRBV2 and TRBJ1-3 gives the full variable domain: EPEVTQTPSHQVTQMGQEVILRCVPISNHLYFYWYRQILGQKVEFLVSFYNNEISEKSEIFDDQFSVERPDGSNFTLKIRSTKLEDSAMYFCASRETGGDGNTIYFGEGSWLTVV.

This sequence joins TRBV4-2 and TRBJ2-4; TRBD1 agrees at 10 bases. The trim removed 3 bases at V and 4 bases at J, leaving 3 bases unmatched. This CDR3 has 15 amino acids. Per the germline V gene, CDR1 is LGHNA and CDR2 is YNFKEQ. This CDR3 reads CASSHEGQGKNIQYF. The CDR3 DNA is TGTGCCAGCAGCCACGAGGGACAGGGGAAAAACATTCAGTACTTC.

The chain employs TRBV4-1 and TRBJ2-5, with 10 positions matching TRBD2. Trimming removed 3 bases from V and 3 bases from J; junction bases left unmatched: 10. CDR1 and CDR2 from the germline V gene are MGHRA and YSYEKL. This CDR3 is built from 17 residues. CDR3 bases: TGCGCCAGCAGCCACCCCCAAAGCGGGGGGGAAAAAGAGACCCAGTACTTC. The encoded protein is CASSHPQSGGEKETQYF.